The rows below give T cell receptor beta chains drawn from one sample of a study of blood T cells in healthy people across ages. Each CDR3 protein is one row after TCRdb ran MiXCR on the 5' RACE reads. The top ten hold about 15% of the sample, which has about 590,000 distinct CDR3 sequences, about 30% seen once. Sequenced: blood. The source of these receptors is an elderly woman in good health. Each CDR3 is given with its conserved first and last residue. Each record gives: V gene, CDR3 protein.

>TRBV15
CATSRDRFLGAYEQYF
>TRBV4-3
CASSQDHGSPGPSGYTF
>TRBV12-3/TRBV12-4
CASSLGLSGASVLTF
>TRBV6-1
CASSGRLWGNTDTQYF
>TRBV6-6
CASSYWGDTQYF
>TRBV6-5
CASRPSSGGNQPQHF
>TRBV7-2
CASSSGHRDGNSPLHF
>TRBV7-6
CASSGDVPDTQYF
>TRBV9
CASSADTENIRYF
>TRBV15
CATSPRDRGDNEQYF
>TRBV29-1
CSVRPRLYTDTQYF
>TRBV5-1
CASRVAGSITDTQYF
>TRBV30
CAWRGVTGGTEAFF
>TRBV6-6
CASSRQGGSMNTEAFF
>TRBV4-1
CASSQDLQGPREQYF
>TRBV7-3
CASSLDFSAPEAFF
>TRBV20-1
CSAEGLASTDTQYF
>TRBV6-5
CASSLGANEKLFF
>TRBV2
CASTSSGSGGYTF
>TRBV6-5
CASRPGLIVNQPQHF